This T cell receptor (beta chain) appears in the sequencing data of a study of blood T cells in healthy people across ages. Primed by a sample-barcoded 5' primer and a J-beta primer mix, a second PCR proceeded for 7 to 11 cycles. Each CDR3 protein is one row after TCRdb ran MiXCR on the 5' RACE reads. The sample yields 800,000 to 1,300,000 distinct CDR3 sequences, around 25% seen once. Findings and limits, study-wide: More naive CD4+ cells and higher diversity marked long-lived donors relative to aged donors.

As concerns this clonotype: What it binds is not known.

A further study also used this sample, focusing on T cells of mothers and their children. Turning to that study: From each mother came over 9.5 million TCR beta CDR3 reads, and from each child came 2.5 million to 3.5 million.

The sequence derives from a girl aged 2 to 9 in good health. The material sequenced was blood.

Here the CDR3 DNA reads TGCAGTGCTGGACAGAGCTCCTACGAGCAGTACTTC. This codes for CSAGQSSYEQYF. The chain has TRBV20-1 and TRBJ2-7; a weak D match, TRBD1 (6 bases). V was clipped by 5 bases and J by 0 bases, with 8 bases between them. CDR1 is DFQATT, CDR2 SNEGSKA, per germline (reference sequence). CDR3 length: 12 residues.